What follows describes a single TCR beta chain. The CDR3 is made up of 14 amino acids. V was clipped by 0 bases and J by 5 bases; unmatched bases: 2. From germline, CDR1 is MNHEY and CDR2 SVGAGI. The protocol was immunoSEQ multiplex PCR, while the TCRdb copy is restricted to in-frame clones and leaves out a portion. This table holds about 350,000 clones, around 89% found once. The data were taken from a study of Ad26.COV2.S vaccination and SARS-CoV-2 variants. Treatment specified: around 19 received Ad26.COV2.S at low or high dose, single or two shots; 5 received placebo; per-sample allocation not given. Repertoires come from day 63 after the first vaccine or placebo injection.

The chain employs TRBV6-5 and TRBJ1-1; the match to TRBD1 covers 8 bases. This TCR was recovered from a person aged 18-60 years who received the Ad26.COV2.S COVID-19 vaccine or a placebo. The material sequenced was peripheral blood, taken in a trial of Ad26.COV2.S vaccine versus placebo. The CDR3 nucleotides are TGTGCCAGCAGTTACTCGACAGGGGCGACTGAAGCTTTCTTT. Amino acid sequence: CASSYSTGATEAFF.